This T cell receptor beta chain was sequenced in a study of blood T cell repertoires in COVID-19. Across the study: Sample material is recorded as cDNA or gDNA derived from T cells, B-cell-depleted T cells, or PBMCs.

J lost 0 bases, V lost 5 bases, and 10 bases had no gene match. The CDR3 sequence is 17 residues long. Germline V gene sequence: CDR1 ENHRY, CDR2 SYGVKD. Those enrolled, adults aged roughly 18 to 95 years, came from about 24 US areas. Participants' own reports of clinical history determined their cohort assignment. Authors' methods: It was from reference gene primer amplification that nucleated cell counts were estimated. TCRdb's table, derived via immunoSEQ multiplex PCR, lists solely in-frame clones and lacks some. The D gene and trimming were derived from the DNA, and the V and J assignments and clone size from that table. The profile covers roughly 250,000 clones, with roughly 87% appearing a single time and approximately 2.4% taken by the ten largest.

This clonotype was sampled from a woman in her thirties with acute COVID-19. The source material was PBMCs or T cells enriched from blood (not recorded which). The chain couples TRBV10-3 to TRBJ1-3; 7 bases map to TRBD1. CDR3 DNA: TGTGCCATCAGTTCCGCTTTACCAGGGGGCTCTGGAAACACCATATATTTT. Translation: CAISSALPGGSGNTIYF.